This T cell receptor beta chain was identified in a study of blood T cell repertoires in COVID-19. The protocol was immunoSEQ multiplex PCR, while the TCRdb copy is restricted to in-frame clones and leaves out a portion. The sample carries 250,000 to 300,000 clones, around 89% recorded once. Sequencing was carried out using peripheral blood. This clonotype originated in a woman between 55 and 75 years old with COVID-19, enrolled during active disease.

The CDR3: CASSFPTASYNEQFF. Written as DNA, the CDR3 is TGTGCCAGCAGCTTCCCGACAGCCTCCTACAATGAGCAGTTCTTC. The chain links TRBV7-2 to TRBJ2-1; maybe TRBD1 (5 bases). V lost 3 bases, J lost 0 bases, and 9 bases lay in between. This CDR3 is 15 amino acids long. The germline CDR1 and CDR2 sequences are SGHTA and FQGNSA.